The sample holds many counts of the clone carrying this T cell receptor (beta chain). As yet, its antigen is unknown. TCRdb called the RACE reads again in MiXCR, with one record for every CDR3 protein. The profile shows around 200,000 distinct CDR3 sequences, around 25% of them singletons. Germline trimming cut 0 bases from V and 2 bases from J; bases unmatched to any gene: 6. This CDR3 has 16 residues. Germline-derived CDR1 and CDR2 are LGHNA and YNFKEQ. Stated time point: patch test 3, about 24 weeks after DPC sensitization. The treatment denotes: therapeutic diphenylcyclopropenone sensitization with weekly scalp DPC. Staff drew blood before applying each patch test. The data stem from a study of human T cells and chemical hapten exposure. Overall study: Yields of TCR per sample differed, chiefly owing to small differences in pooled library volume.

Study observations and caveats: DPC sensitization did not alter TCRs above 1 in 1000 frequency.

The sequencing used whole blood, collected in connection with sensitization to the hapten diphenylcyclopropenone (DPC). This clonotype originated in a woman between 40 and 50 years old with alopecia areata. Some clones in this sample may be carry-over from other donors' samples. The chain has TRBV4-2 and TRBJ1-1; TRBD1 matches 7 bases. The CDR3 protein is CASSQEQNRGNTEAFF. For the CDR3, the DNA is TGTGCCAGCAGCCAAGAACAGAACAGGGGAAACACTGAAGCTTTCTTT.